A single sample gave rise to the 31 T cell receptor beta chains below, sequenced in a study of tumor-infiltrating lymphocytes in primary liver carcinoma. TCR beta cDNA was reverse-transcribed from around 0.55 ug of total RNA. The reaction used a constant-region primer and ProtoScript II reverse transcriptase. Slightly modified ARM-PCR served as the procedure for the TCR beta libraries. These libraries came from three rounds of nested multiplex PCR. A C-beta reverse primer and TRBV1-TRBV30 forward primers served in each of the first two PCR rounds, at ten to eleven cycles apiece. One entry per CDR3 protein, called by TCRdb with MiXCR from the multiplex PCR reads. The sample holds tens of thousands of distinct CDR3 sequences, under 75% seen once. The study co-extracted DNA and RNA from 20-30 mg of unsorted bulk tissue. Sequenced sample: tumor-adjacent normal liver tissue. These receptors came from a man aged 40-49 years with primary liver carcinoma and hepatitis B virus infection.

The rearrangement uses TRBV10-3 and TRBJ2-7; 12 nucleotides line up with TRBD2. The CDR3 sequence is 13 residues long. Germline CDR1 is ENHRY and CDR2 is SYGVKD. V trimming: 6 bases; J trimming: 8 bases; junction bases outside the gene matches: 5. CDR3 coding DNA: TGTGCCATCAGGGGACTAGCGGGCGACAAGCAGTACTTC. It codes for CAIRGLAGDKQYF.

This clonotype was observed a handful of times. A much larger clone sits a single nucleotide away, making a read error possible. The chain carries TRBV30 and TRBJ2-7; either TRBD1 or TRBD2 may fit D (5 bases each). Germline loops: CDR1 GTSNPN, CDR2 SVGIG (reference sequence). The CDR3 contains 16 residues. V dropped 0 bases and J dropped 7 bases, with 22 bases sitting between them. CDR3 sequence (DNA): TGTGCCTGGAGTGTATGGGGTTTCGCAGGGACGCGAGAGCAGTACTTC. It translates to CAWSVWGFAGTREQYF. The whole variable domain, filled in from reference TRBV30 and TRBJ2-7, reads SQTIHQWPATLVQPVGSPLSLECTVEGTSNPNLYWYRQAAGRGLQLLFYSVGIGQISSEVPQNLSASRPQDRQFILSSKKLLLSDSGFYLCAWSVWGFAGTREQYFGPGTRLTVT.

In regard to this clonotype: At one end, the junction sequence differs from germline, possibly due to a read error. The V call is TRBV6-5, the J call TRBJ2-7, with no clear D. Germline-derived CDR1 and CDR2 are MNHEY and SVGAGI. This CDR3 is built from 12 residues. For the CDR3, the DNA is TGTGCCGGCAGTTCCTCATGGTACGAGCAGTACTTC. Its translation: CAGSSSWYEQYF.

Turning to this clonotype: The conserved closing phenylalanine or tryptophan is absent in this CDR3, likely reflecting a read error. The chain joins TRBV11-2 to TRBJ2-6, with 7 bases identical to TRBD1. The CDR3 runs to 20 residues. Looked up from germline, CDR1 is SGHAT and CDR2 is FQNNGV. With 4 bases clipped from V and 4 bases from J, the junction kept 19 bases outside the gene matches. The CDR3 region has the DNA TGTGCCAGCAGCTCGGTTCTTGGACAGGAGTTCGGAACAGGGGCCAACGTCCTGACTCTC. Encoded protein: CASSSVLGQEFGTGANVLTL.

Concerning this clonotype itself: Germline and junction disagree at one end, which may indicate a read error. The chain has TRBV10-3 and TRBJ2-5; D is perhaps TRBD2 (6 bases). Germline assignment: CDR1 ENHRY and CDR2 SYGVKD. The CDR3 is made up of 12 amino acids. The chain's CDR3 is CPIRRDSGTQYF. Written as DNA, the CDR3 is TGTCCCATCAGGAGGGATTCGGGGACCCAGTACTTC.

In the case of this clonotype: At one end the junction does not follow the germline gene, possibly because of a read error. The chain links TRBV20-1 to TRBJ1-5; 8 nucleotides line up with TRBD1. This CDR3 has 16 residues. Germline V gives CDR1 DFQATT, CDR2 SNEGSKA (reference sequence). CDR3 loop: CSARDLTGGGNQLQHF. The CDR3 region has the DNA TGCAGTGCTAGAGATCTAACAGGGGGTGGCAATCAGCTCCAGCATTTT.

As regards this clonotype: One end of the junction does not line up with germline, which may come from a read error. The V call is TRBV7-9, the J call TRBJ2-1, with D uncertain. The germline V gene has CDR1 SEHNR and CDR2 FQNEAQ (reference sequence). There are 14 residues in the CDR3. The CDR3 region has the DNA TGTGACAGCAGCTTAGGGTCGGAATACAATGAGCAGTTCTTC. Its translation is CDSSLGSEYNEQFF.

With regard to this clonotype: A much larger clone differs from this one at a single base, so this may be a read error. J is TRBJ2-7 and V is TRBV29-1; D unclear. CDR1 SQVTM and CDR2 ANQGSEA come from the germline V gene. The germline V and J ends were trimmed by 5 bases and 2 bases, with 13 bases remaining between them. This CDR3 comprises 13 residues. CDR3: CSVSWAGPYEQYF. The CDR3 DNA reads as TGCAGCGTTTCGTGGGCAGGACCCTACGAGCAGTACTTC.

In the case of this clonotype: The germline gene is not matched at one end of the junction; a read error may be the cause. The gene calls are TRBV10-2 and TRBJ1-1, with 9 bases matching TRBD1. CDR3 length: 13 residues. Germline assignment: CDR1 WSHSY and CDR2 SAAADI. CDR3 sequence: CASSDRGITEDFF. The CDR3 DNA is TGCGCCAGCAGCGACAGGGGGATCACCGAAGATTTCTTT.

Regarding this clonotype: Germline and junction disagree at one end, which may indicate a read error. The gene calls are TRBV6-1 and TRBJ2-1, with unresolved D. This CDR3 region has 15 residues. The germline gives CDR1 MNHNS, CDR2 SASEGT. The CDR3 reads CDSSALSWNYNEQFF. CDR3 DNA: TGTGACAGCAGTGCGTTGTCGTGGAACTACAATGAGCAGTTCTTC.

On this clonotype: Since a much larger clone is just one base distant, this may be a read error. V gene TRBV7-9 combines with J gene TRBJ2-7; tentatively, D is TRBD1 (6 bases). The CDR3 is 12 amino acids. Germline values: CDR1 SEHNR, CDR2 FQNEAQ (reference sequence). The CDR3 is CASSWTAYKQYF. The CDR3 DNA is TGTGCCAGCAGCTGGACAGCCTACAAGCAGTACTTC.

This clonotype was found once. The rearrangement uses TRBV6-2 or TRBV6-3 and TRBJ2-2, with D unclear. CDR3 size: 13 residues. Germline V gene lookup returns CDR1 MNHEY and CDR2 SVGEGT. The CDR3 sequence is CTISYFLCGELFF. The DNA for the CDR3 is TGTACCATCAGTTACTTCTTATGCGGGGAGCTGTTTTTT.

The sample holds one count of this clonotype. At one end the junction does not follow the germline gene, possibly because of a read error. The rearrangement links TRBV6-5 to TRBJ2-3; no reliable D call. Germline V gives CDR1 MNHEY, CDR2 SVGAGI. The CDR3 sequence is 15 residues long. CDR3 protein: CASRTFYSGTDRQYF. CDR3 in DNA: TGTGCCAGCAGGACATTCTACTCAGGCACAGATAGGCAGTATTTT.

Points on this clonotype: Sequence at one end of the junction differs from germline and may be a read error. V gene TRBV4-2 combines with J gene TRBJ2-3; TRBD2 aligns across 7 bases. Germline V CDR1 and CDR2: LGHNA, YNFKEQ. This CDR3 is 15 amino acids long. CDR3 amino acids: CASSLGGGGEDTQYF. CDR3 coding DNA: TGTGCAAGCAGCCTTGGGGGGGGAGGAGAAGATACGCAGTATTTT.

Turning to this clonotype: The conserved final phenylalanine or tryptophan is absent from the CDR3, which likely points to a read error. The DNA is omitted, as the CDR3 cannot be located on it reliably, and the CDR3 follows TCRdb's listing. The V and J genes are TRBV11-2 and TRBJ2-7; TRBD2, the table's D call, was not compared with the DNA. Germline lookup yields CDR1 SGHAT and CDR2 FQNNGV. With termini counted, the CDR3 has 13 amino acids. CDR3 sequence reads: CASSWTGRYEHYL.

This clonotype was detected ten times or more. The rearrangement joins TRBV29-1 to TRBJ1-1, with D tentatively TRBD1 (6 bases). Trimming stripped 1 base from V and 0 bases from J, with 12 bases between. The CDR3 is 15 amino acids. The germline gives CDR1 SQVTM, CDR2 ANQGSEA. The CDR3, as DNA: TGCAGCGTTGAAGGAGGGGACACAGTGAACACTGAAGCTTTCTTT. Translating it yields CSVEGGDTVNTEAFF.

Note on this clonotype: Given a much more abundant clone one base away, this may be a read error. The rearrangement links TRBV7-9 to TRBJ2-7, with D tentatively TRBD2 (6 bases). CDR1 is SEHNR, CDR2 FQNEAQ, per germline (reference sequence). The CDR3 loop spans 15 amino acids. CDR3: CVSSLVPSASYEQYF. CDR3 in DNA: TGTGTCAGCAGCTTAGTCCCTAGCGCAAGCTACGAGCAGTACTTC.

This clonotype was observed at least ten times. The chain uses TRBV29-1 and TRBJ1-5; D gene unclear. This CDR3 comprises 12 residues. The V gene lost 4 bases and the J gene lost 2 bases, with 6 bases spanning the gap. Germline V gene data show CDR1 as SQVTM and CDR2 as ANQGSEA. Here the CDR3 reads CSVGGGNQPQHF. The CDR3 DNA is TGCAGCGTTGGGGGAGGCAATCAGCCCCAGCATTTT.

Concerning this clonotype itself: Sequence at one end of the junction differs from germline and may be a read error. The CDR3 loop is CSVGKEASCEQYF. In DNA form, the CDR3 reads TGTAGCGTTGGCAAAGAGGCGTCCTGCGAGCAGTACTTC. This rearrangement joins TRBV29-1 to TRBJ2-7; D is perhaps TRBD2 (5 bases). The CDR3 length is 13 residues. Germline CDR1 and CDR2: SQVTM and ANQGSEA.

This clonotype has a handful of counts. A much larger clonotype is one base distant, so this may be a read error. The J gene is TRBJ2-1, the V gene TRBV5-1; 8 bases fit TRBD1. V lost 7 bases and J lost 8; bases outside the gene matches: 14. The CDR3 totals 15 residues. The germline V gene encodes CDR1 SGHRS and CDR2 YFSETQ. In DNA, the CDR3 is TGCGCCAGCCCTATCGTGGGACAGGAAACGGATGAGCAGTTCTTC. Amino acid sequence: CASPIVGQETDEQFF. Drawing the rest from reference TRBV5-1 and TRBJ2-1, the complete variable domain is KAGVTQTPRYLIKTRGQQVTLSCSPISGHRSVSWYQQTPGQGLQFLFEYFSETQRNKGNFPGRFSGRQFSNSRSEMNVSTLELGDSALYLCASPIVGQETDEQFFGPGTRLTVL.

The CDR3 loop is CVSNIAGGLGGEQYF. The CDR3 nucleotides read TGTGTCAGTAACATAGCGGGAGGGCTCGGAGGAGAGCAGTACTTC. The rearrangement joins TRBV12-3 or TRBV12-4 to TRBJ2-7; 11 bases align to TRBD2. CDR3 length: 15 amino acids.

This clonotype occurred a few times. Possible read error: a much larger clone is one base away. The J gene is TRBJ2-2, the V gene TRBV5-1, with TRBD2 matching 9 bases. Germline assignment: CDR1 SGHRS and CDR2 YFSETQ. The CDR3 loop spans 16 amino acids. DNA for the CDR3: TGCGCCAACAGCTTGGAAGTAGCGGGAGTCACCGGGGAGCTGTTTTTT. Translation gives CANSLEVAGVTGELFF.

The chain employs TRBV5-4 and TRBJ2-5, with D possibly being TRBD1 (6 bases). CDR1 is SGHNT, CDR2 YYREEE, per germline (reference sequence). There are 14 residues in the CDR3. Trimming left V 0 bases short and J 4 bases short, with 10 bases between. CDR3 in amino acids: CASSLGRGGETQYF. The CDR3 bases are TGTGCCAGCAGCTTGGGCAGGGGCGGAGAGACCCAGTACTTC.

Of note for this clonotype: A read error may account for a junction end that differs from germline. The chain links TRBV29-1 to TRBJ2-1; D might be TRBD1 (6 bases). The CDR3 has 12 residues. Germline CDR1 and CDR2: SQVTM and ANQGSEA. The CDR3 is CSARQRGNGQFF. CDR3 in DNA: TGCAGCGCCCGCCAAAGGGGGAATGGGCAGTTCTTC.

On this clonotype: A much more abundant neighbour one base away suggests this may be a read error. The J gene is TRBJ2-2, the V gene TRBV29-1; 8 bases line up with TRBD2. The CDR3 consists of 13 residues. The germline V gene has CDR1 SQVTM and CDR2 ANQGSEA. CDR3 nucleotides: TGCAGCGTTGGACTAGCGAGCACCGGGGAGCTGTCTTTT. Translating it yields CSVGLASTGELSF.

Remarks on this clonotype: Its ends do not fully match the called genes, so a read error is possible. The chain is built from TRBV4-1 and TRBJ2-2, with D possibly being TRBD2 (5 bases). Germline V lookup: CDR1 MGHRA, CDR2 YSYEKL. CDR3 length equals 14 residues. This CDR3 is CASSRAPNTGKLFF. The DNA of the CDR3 is TGCGCCAGCAGCCGAGCTCCCAACACCGGGAAGCTGTTTTTT.

This clonotype was detected once. V and J are TRBV12-5 and TRBJ2-1, with D perhaps being TRBD1 or TRBD2 (5 bases each). The CDR3 contains 13 residues. CDR1 is LGHNT and CDR2 is FRNRAP in the germline V gene. Trimming removed 5 bases from V and 11 bases from J, with 16 bases in between. The CDR3 loop reads CASGPRTLDKQFF. For the CDR3, the DNA is TGTGCTAGTGGTCCCAGGACACTAGATAAGCAGTTCTTC.

The rearrangement joins TRBV7-3 to TRBJ2-3; 9 positions agree with TRBD1. This CDR3 has 16 residues. CDR1 and CDR2 (germline): SGHTA, FQGTGA. V shed 5 bases, J shed 2 bases, and the junction held 8 bases outside the gene matches. The chain's CDR3 is CASSARQGGDTDTQYF. For the CDR3, the DNA is TGTGCCAGCAGCGCTAGACAGGGGGGGGACACAGATACGCAGTATTTT.

Concerning this clonotype: The junction departs from germline at one end; a sequencing error may be responsible. The rearrangement uses TRBV29-1 and TRBJ1-1; D gene uncertain. This CDR3 has 12 amino acids. Germline lookup yields CDR1 SQVTM and CDR2 ANQGSEA. The CDR3 bases are TGCAGCGTTGGTAGGAGCTTCACTGAGGCTTTCTTT. It encodes CSVGRSFTEAFF.

There are a few counts of this clonotype. V is TRBV6-2 or TRBV6-3 and J is TRBJ2-2; D may be TRBD1 or TRBD2 (5 bases each). Germline V CDR1 and CDR2: MNHEY, SVGEGT. This CDR3 is 15 amino acids long. V dropped 2 bases and J dropped 7 bases, with 14 bases sitting between them. CDR3 region: CASSYTGAAYGELFF. The CDR3 region has the DNA TGTGCCAGCAGTTACACCGGGGCCGCATACGGGGAGCTGTTTTTT.

Regarding this clonotype: This CDR3 is missing its conserved last phenylalanine or tryptophan, likely due to a read error. This sequence joins TRBV11-2 and TRBJ2-1; D uncertain. Germline V lookup: CDR1 SGHAT, CDR2 FQNNGV. The CDR3 contains 15 residues. The CDR3 DNA reads as TGCGCCAGCAGCGACCCCCTGGGATACTACAATGAGCAGTTCTCC. Protein sequence: CASSDPLGYYNEQFS.